Shown below are 15 T cell receptor beta chains from a single sample sequenced in a study of blood T cell repertoires in COVID-19. The method was immunoSEQ multiplex PCR; TCRdb's version includes in-frame clones alone and lacks a portion of them. The data contain some 40,000 clones, 88% of them seen just once; the ten biggest clones take up nearly 5%. The sequenced sample was peripheral blood. Receptors were obtained from a human donor in a cohort sampled during active COVID-19.

This sequence joins TRBV18 and TRBJ2-3; 14 bases agree with TRBD2. The CDR3 sequence is 16 residues long. Trimming took 3 bases from V and 4 from J; bases not matched to a gene: 3. Germline-derived CDR1 and CDR2 are KGHSH and LQKENI. CDR3 sequence reads: CASSPVGLAGADTQYF. For the CDR3, the DNA is TGTGCCAGCTCACCGGTGGGACTAGCGGGAGCAGATACGCAGTATTTT.

CDR3 amino acids: CASSIGWSSGNTIYF. Here the CDR3 DNA reads TGTGCCAGTAGTATCGGCTGGAGCTCTGGAAACACCATATATTTT. The V gene is TRBV19, the J gene TRBJ1-3; unclear D gene. This CDR3 has 15 residues. Germline CDR1 LNHDA, CDR2 SQIVND (reference sequence). Trimming took 3 bases from V and 0 from J, leaving 9 bases between them. The variable domain in full, completed from reference TRBV19 and TRBJ1-3, reads DGGITQSPKYLFRKEGQNVTLSCEQNLNHDAMYWYRQDPGQGLRLIYYSQIVNDFQKGDIAEGYSVSREKKESFPLTVTSAQKNPTAFYLCASSIGWSSGNTIYFGEGSWLTVV.

In this sample, this clone turned up a few times. V usage is TRBV30 and J usage is TRBJ2-7, with 10 bases aligning to TRBD1. Looked up from germline, CDR1 is GTSNPN and CDR2 is SVGIG (reference sequence). The junction had 2 bases not matched to a gene; V was cut back by 1 base and J by 5 bases. The CDR3 runs 13 residues. The CDR3 protein is CAWSADRGHEQYF. The CDR3 DNA is TGTGCCTGGAGTGCCGACAGGGGGCACGAGCAGTACTTC.

V is TRBV3-1 (or the pseudogene TRBV3-2) and J is TRBJ2-1; 11 nucleotides align to TRBD1. The length of the CDR3 is 14 residues. V lost 5 bases and J lost 6; bases outside the gene matches: 3. Per germline, CDR1 LGHDT and CDR2 YNNKEL (reference sequence). The CDR3 DNA follows: TGTGCCAGCAGCTACGGACAGGGGGCCAATGAGCAGTTCTTC. It is translated as CASSYGQGANEQFF.

The J gene is TRBJ2-7, the V gene TRBV28, with D possibly matching TRBD2 (5 bases). CDR1 is MDHEN, CDR2 SYDVKM, per germline. Trimming stripped 6 bases from V and 3 bases from J, with 15 bases between. This CDR3 is 14 amino acids long. The CDR3 DNA follows: TGTGCCAGCAGAAGAGGAGAGGGCCTCTACGAGCAGTACTTC. Its translation: CASRRGEGLYEQYF.

This chain uses TRBV5-1 with TRBJ2-7; 13 nucleotides match TRBD2. The V segment lost 0 bases and the J segment 0 bases; nucleotides outside the gene matches: 6. The CDR3 runs 18 residues. CDR1 is SGHRS, CDR2 YFSETQ, per germline. CDR3 bases: TGCGCCAGCAGCTTGGGGACTAGCGGGAGCCCGAGCTCCTACGAGCAGTACTTC. The encoded protein is CASSLGTSGSPSSYEQYF.

V is TRBV29-1 and J is TRBJ2-1; D perhaps matches TRBD2 (5 bases). The CDR3 contains 13 residues. CDR1 and CDR2 (germline): SQVTM, ANQGSEA. Trimming took off 8 bases at V and 5 bases at J, with 16 bases between the two ends. The CDR3 DNA is TGCAGCCTCGGGGATAGCCGACACAATGAGCAGTTCTTC. It specifies CSLGDSRHNEQFF.

There are a few counts of this clone. This chain joins TRBV27 and TRBJ2-3; a possible D gene is TRBD1 (7 bases). CDR1 is MNHEY and CDR2 is SMNVEV in the germline V gene (reference sequence). This CDR3 is 19 amino acids long. Trimming took 2 bases from V and 1 from J, leaving 22 bases between them. Here the CDR3 reads CASSLDREESIFGTDTQYF. The CDR3 region has the DNA TGTGCCAGCAGTTTAGACAGGGAGGAATCGATATTCGGCACAGATACGCAGTATTTT.

In this sample, this clone turned up a few times. The CDR3 sequence: CAWSVLRGGSGYTF. For the CDR3, the DNA is TGTGCCTGGAGTGTACTTCGGGGGGGGTCTGGCTACACCTTC. The chain recombines TRBV30 with TRBJ1-2, with D perhaps matching TRBD1 (5 bases). The V end was cut by 0 bases, the J end by 7 bases, with 15 bases between. Germline assignment: CDR1 GTSNPN and CDR2 SVGIG (reference sequence). The CDR3 extends over 14 amino acids.

The chain has TRBV5-1 and TRBJ2-7; D gene uncertain. This CDR3 comprises 15 residues. From germline, CDR1 is SGHRS and CDR2 YFSETQ. The V end lost 0 bases, the J end lost 2 bases, and 12 bases lay between the germline ends. CDR3 coding DNA: TGCGCCAGCAGCTTGGCTGGAGTCCGTACCTACGAGCAGTACTTC. It specifies CASSLAGVRTYEQYF. Variable domain in full (rest from reference TRBV5-1 and TRBJ2-7): KAGVTQTPRYLIKTRGQQVTLSCSPISGHRSVSWYQQTPGQGLQFLFEYFSETQRNKGNFPGRFSGRQFSNSRSEMNVSTLELGDSALYLCASSLAGVRTYEQYFGPGTRLTVT.

V gene TRBV10-3 combines with J gene TRBJ2-3; D might be TRBD2 (5 bases). Germline V CDR1 and CDR2: ENHRY, SYGVKD. This CDR3 region has 16 residues. Trimming removed 2 bases at V and 0 bases at J, with 12 bases between. The CDR3 DNA follows: TGTGCCATCAGTGAGAAAGCGGAAACTAGCACAGATACGCAGTATTTT. Translating it yields CAISEKAETSTDTQYF.

This sequence joins TRBV27 and TRBJ2-5, with 9 bases identical to TRBD1. J lost 5 bases, V lost 8 bases, and 9 bases had no gene match. CDR1 and CDR2 (germline): MNHEY, SMNVEV (reference sequence). This CDR3 comprises 14 residues. The CDR3 region is CASGGQGSGETQYF. CDR3 bases: TGTGCCAGCGGGGGACAGGGTTCGGGTGAGACCCAGTACTTC.

This chain connects TRBV19 to TRBJ1-1; TRBD1 might be the D (5 bases). Trimming took off 9 bases at V and 2 bases at J, with 10 bases between the two ends. CDR3 length: 12 residues. The germline V gene has CDR1 LNHDA and CDR2 SQIVND (reference sequence). CDR3 nucleotides: TGTGCCAGCAGCGACAGAAACACTGAAGCTTTCTTT. Protein: CASSDRNTEAFF.

The genes are TRBV11-3 and TRBJ1-1, with 8 nucleotides matching TRBD1. Germline V gene sequence: CDR1 SGHNT, CDR2 YENEEA. The CDR3 has 16 residues. The V segment lost 3 bases and the J segment 6 bases; nucleotides outside the gene matches: 12. CDR3 residues: CASSFLGQGGRAEAFF. The CDR3 DNA reads as TGTGCCAGCAGCTTCCTTGGACAGGGCGGGAGGGCTGAAGCTTTCTTT.

In its sample, this clone was seen a few times. The chain combines TRBV12-3 or TRBV12-4 with TRBJ2-7; TRBD2 might be the D (5 bases). Trimming pared 10 bases from V and 4 bases from J, leaving 11 bases between. The CDR3 has 11 amino acids. DNA of the CDR3: TGTGCCACCCAGCGAGGGTACGAGCAGTACTTC. This sequence encodes CATQRGYEQYF.